The source of this T cell receptor beta chain is a study of blood T cell repertoires in COVID-19. Assay: immunoSEQ multiplex PCR; the TCRdb copy retains only in-frame clones and omits some. The sample contains over 20,000 clones, more than 85% of which appear only once. V lost 3 bases and J lost 1, with 6 bases in between. Germline-derived CDR1 and CDR2 are MNHEY and SMNVEV (reference sequence). The CDR3 loop spans 13 amino acids. Sequencing was performed on peripheral blood. The TCR originated in a woman in her 70s with active COVID-19. The V and J genes are TRBV27 and TRBJ1-1; D not resolved. CDR3 DNA sequence: TGTGCCAGCAGTTTCGCGGAGAACACTGAAGCTTTCTTT. Its protein is CASSFAENTEAFF.